Detailed here is one TCR beta chain. These data are taken from a study of T cell changes during pregnancy in multiple sclerosis. The protocol was immunoSEQ multiplex PCR, while the TCRdb copy is restricted to in-frame clones and leaves out a portion. Of 18,000 or so clones listed, 85% to 90% are singletons. This sequence originates from a female donor in good health, enrolled as a control in a pregnancy study. The material was CD8+ T cells from peripheral blood mononuclear cells, obtained in the third trimester of pregnancy.

The DNA for the CDR3 is TGTGCCAGCAGTGGGACAGGGGGCACAGATACGCAGTATTTT. Its translation: CASSGTGGTDTQYF. This chain uses TRBV28 with TRBJ2-3, with 10 bases lining up with TRBD1. There are 14 residues in the CDR3. Germline V gene data show CDR1 as MDHEN and CDR2 as SYDVKM. The J segment lost 1 base and the V segment lost 5 bases, leaving 0 bases of the junction unmatched. Drawing the rest from reference TRBV28 and TRBJ2-3, the complete variable domain is DVKVTQSSRYLVKRTGEKVFLECVQDMDHENMFWYRQDPGLGLRLIYFSYDVKMKEKGDIPEGYSVSREKKERFSLILESASTNQTSMYLCASSGTGGTDTQYFGPGTRLTVL.